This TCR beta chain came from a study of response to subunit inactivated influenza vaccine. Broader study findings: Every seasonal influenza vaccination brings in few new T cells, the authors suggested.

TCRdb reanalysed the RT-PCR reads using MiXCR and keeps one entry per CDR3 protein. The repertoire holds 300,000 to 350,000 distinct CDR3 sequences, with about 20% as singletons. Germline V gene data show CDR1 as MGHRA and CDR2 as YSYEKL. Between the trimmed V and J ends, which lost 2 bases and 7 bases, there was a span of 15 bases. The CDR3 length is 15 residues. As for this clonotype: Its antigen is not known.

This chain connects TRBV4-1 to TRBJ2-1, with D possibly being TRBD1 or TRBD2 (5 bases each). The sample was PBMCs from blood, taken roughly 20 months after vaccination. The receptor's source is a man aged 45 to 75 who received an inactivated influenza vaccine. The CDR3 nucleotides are TGCGCCAGCAGCCAACCGACTTCCGGGGCTAATGAGCAGTTCTTC. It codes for CASSQPTSGANEQFF.